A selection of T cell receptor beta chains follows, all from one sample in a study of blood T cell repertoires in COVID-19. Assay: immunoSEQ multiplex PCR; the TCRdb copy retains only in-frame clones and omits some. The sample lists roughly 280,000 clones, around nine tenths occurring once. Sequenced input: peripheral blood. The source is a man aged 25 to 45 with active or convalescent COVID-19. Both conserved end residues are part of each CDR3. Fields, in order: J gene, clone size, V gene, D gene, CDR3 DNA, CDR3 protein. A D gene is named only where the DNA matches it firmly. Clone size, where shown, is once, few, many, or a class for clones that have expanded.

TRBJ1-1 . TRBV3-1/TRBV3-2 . TGTGCCAGCAGCCGAGACGGGGGGGCACGAGAAGCTTTCTTT CASSRDGGAREAFF
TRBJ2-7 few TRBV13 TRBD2 TGTGCCAGCAGCTATAAGACTAGCTCCCGTCTCGAGCAGTACTTC CASSYKTSSRLEQYF
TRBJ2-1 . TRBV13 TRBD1 TGTGCCAGCAGCTCTAGGGGGACAGGGGCAAGAAATGAGCAGTTCTTC CASSSRGTGARNEQFF
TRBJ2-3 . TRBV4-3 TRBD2 TGCGCCAGCAGCCAAGATTACTCCAGCGGGGGGCCCGGTACGCAGTATTTT CASSQDYSSGGPGTQYF
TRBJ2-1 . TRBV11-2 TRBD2 TGTGCCAGCAGCCCAAGCGGGGGGGCTTGGGAGCAGTTCTTC CASSPSGGAWEQFF
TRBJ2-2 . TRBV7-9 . TGTGCCAGCAGCCCGATCTCTGGGAGGATACACACCGGGGAGCTGTTTTTT CASSPISGRIHTGELFF
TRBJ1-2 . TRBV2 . TGTGCCAGCAGCCTTACAGACTATGGCTACACCTTC CASSLTDYGYTF
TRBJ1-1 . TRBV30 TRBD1 TGTGCCGGACAGGGGGATGGGAACACTGAAGCTTTCTTT CAGQGDGNTEAFF
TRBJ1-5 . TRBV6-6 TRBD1 TGTGCCAGCACTTCTACAGGGGTAAGTCAGCCCCAGCATTTT CASTSTGVSQPQHF
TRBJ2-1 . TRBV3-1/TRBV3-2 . TGTGCCAGCAGCCAAGGGGGGGGCCTGTACAATGAGCAGTTCTTC CASSQGGGLYNEQFF
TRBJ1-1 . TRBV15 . TGTGCCACCAGCAGAGATGGGGGGGGCTCTGAAGCTTTCTTT CATSRDGGGSEAFF
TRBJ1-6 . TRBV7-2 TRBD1 TGTGCCAGCAGCCGGGGACAGATTAATTCACCCCTCCACTTT CASSRGQINSPLHF
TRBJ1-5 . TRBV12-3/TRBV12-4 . TGTGCCGAAGGGGCAGGAGATCAGCCCCAGCATTTT CAEGAGDQPQHF
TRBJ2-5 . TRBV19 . TGTGCCAGTAATTTCGCGACTGGGGAGACCCAGTACTTC CASNFATGETQYF
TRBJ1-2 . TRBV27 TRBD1 TGTGCCAGCAGTTTATCGAATCCGAGGACAGGGATTTTTAACTATGGCTACACCTTC CASSLSNPRTGIFNYGYTF
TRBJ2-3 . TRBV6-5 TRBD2 TGTGCCAGCAAACCCGGACTAGCGGGCACAGATACGCAGTATTTT CASKPGLAGTDTQYF
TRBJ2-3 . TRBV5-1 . TGCGCCAGCAGCTTGGGATCTGGGCGAGATACGCAGTATTTT CASSLGSGRDTQYF
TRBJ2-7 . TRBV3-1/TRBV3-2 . TGTGCCAGCAGCCATCCCTGGGGCGGGACCTACGAGCAGTACTTC CASSHPWGGTYEQYF
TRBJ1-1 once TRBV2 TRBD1 TGTGCCAGCCTAATCTCCGGGACAGCGAACACTGAAGCTTTCTTT CASLISGTANTEAFF
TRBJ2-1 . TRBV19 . TGTGCCAGTGCCACATCCGCCAGCTACAATGAGCAGTTCTTC CASATSASYNEQFF
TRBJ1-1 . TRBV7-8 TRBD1 TGTGCCAGCAGCCCAAGGGACAGGGGGCGCCGGGGGATTATTTCGACTGAAGCTTTCTTT CASSPRDRGRRGIISTEAFF
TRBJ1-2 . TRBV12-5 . TGTGCTAGTGGTTTGGGCCCCTCCGAGGGCTATGGCTACACCTTC CASGLGPSEGYGYTF
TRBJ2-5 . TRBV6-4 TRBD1 TGTGCCAGCAGTGAGGGACAGGGGGAGACCCAGTACTTC CASSEGQGETQYF
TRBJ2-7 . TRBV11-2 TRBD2 TGTGCCAGCACCCTAAGATCGGCGGGACTAAAGACCTACGAGCAGTACTTC CASTLRSAGLKTYEQYF
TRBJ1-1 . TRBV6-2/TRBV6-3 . TGTGCCAGCAGTGAGCCTCGAGGTCTCACTGAAGCTTTCTTT CASSEPRGLTEAFF
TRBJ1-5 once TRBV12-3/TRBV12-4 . TGTGCCAGCAGTTTGTCAGGAGGCCAGCCCCAGCATTTT CASSLSGGQPQHF
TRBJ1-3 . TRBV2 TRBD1 TGTGCCAGCAGCTCTAACATAGGACAGGCGAGACCCTCTGGAAACACCATATATTTT CASSSNIGQARPSGNTIYF
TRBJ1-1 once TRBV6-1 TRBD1 TGTGCCAGCAGTGAAGACAGGGGGCGCCCCCTCTTT CASSEDRGRPLF
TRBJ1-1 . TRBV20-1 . TGCAGTGCTAGTCGCAGGGCGAACACTGAAGCTTTCTTT CSASRRANTEAFF
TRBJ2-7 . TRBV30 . TGTGCCTGGAGTCTTACATCGGATTCGGAGGAGCAGTACTTC CAWSLTSDSEEQYF
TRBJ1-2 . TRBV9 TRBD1 TGTGCCAGCAGCGGGGACAGATCCAGCTTCAACTATGGCTACACCTTC CASSGDRSSFNYGYTF
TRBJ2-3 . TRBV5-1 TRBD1 TGCGCCAGCAGCTTGGGGGGGACAGGCCACACAGATACGCAGTATTTT CASSLGGTGHTDTQYF
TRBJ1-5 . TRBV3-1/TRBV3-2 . TGTGCCAGCAGCCGAGCTGTAAGCAATCAGCCCCAGCATTTT CASSRAVSNQPQHF
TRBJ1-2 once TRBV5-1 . TGCGCCAGCAGCTTGGAAGCAAACTATGGCTACACCTTC CASSLEANYGYTF
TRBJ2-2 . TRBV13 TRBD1 TGTGCCAGCACCCACAGGGGGAACACCGGGGAGCTGTTTTTT CASTHRGNTGELFF
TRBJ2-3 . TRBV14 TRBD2 TGTGCCAGCAGCCAAGATCGGGGTAGCGGGGGCCCCTCGGGTACGCAGTATTTT CASSQDRGSGGPSGTQYF
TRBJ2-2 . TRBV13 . TGTGCCAGCAGCTCTGGACAACGCACCGGGGAGCTGTTTTTT CASSSGQRTGELFF
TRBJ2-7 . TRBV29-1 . TGCAGCGTTGAAAGCACAGGGAGTGAGCAGTACTTC CSVESTGSEQYF
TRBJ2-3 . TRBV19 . TGTGCCAGTAGTATAGATCGACGACAGCACACAGATACGCAGTATTTT CASSIDRRQHTDTQYF
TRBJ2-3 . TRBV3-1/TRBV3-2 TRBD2 TGTGCCAGCAGCCAGGGGACTAGCGGCACAGATACGCAGTATTTT CASSQGTSGTDTQYF
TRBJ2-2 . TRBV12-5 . TGTGCTAGTGGTTTGGAAGCTGGGGAGCTGTTTTTT CASGLEAGELFF
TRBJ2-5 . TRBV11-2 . TGTGCCAGCAGCTTAGGGCGGGGCCGCCAGGAGACCCAGTACTTC CASSLGRGRQETQYF
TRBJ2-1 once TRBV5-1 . TGCGCCAGCAGCTTGGTCCCCCCGGACAGCCTGAACAATGAGCAGTTCTTC CASSLVPPDSLNNEQFF
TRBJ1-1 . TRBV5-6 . TGTGCCAGCAGCCCCATCAAGGGAGGGAGCATGAACACTGAAGCTTTCTTT CASSPIKGGSMNTEAFF
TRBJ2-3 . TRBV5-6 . TGTGCCAGCAGCTTGGTGACTGCTACGCAGTATTTT CASSLVTATQYF
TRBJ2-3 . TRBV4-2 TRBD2 TGTGCCAGCAGCCGAGAGACTAGCGGGGGCACAGATACGCAGTATTTT CASSRETSGGTDTQYF
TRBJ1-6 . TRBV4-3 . TGCGCCAGCAGCCCGCGGGACCGAGATAATTCACCCCTCCACTTT CASSPRDRDNSPLHF
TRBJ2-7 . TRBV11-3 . TGTGCCAGCAGCTTAGGTTCAGACTACGAGCAGTACTTC CASSLGSDYEQYF
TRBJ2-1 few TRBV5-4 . TGTGCCAGCAGCTTGGCCGGTTGGGGCCAGGAGCAGTTCTTC CASSLAGWGQEQFF
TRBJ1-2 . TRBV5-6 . TGTGCCAGCAGCTTGATTACAGTAGCTAACTATGGCTACACCTTC CASSLITVANYGYTF
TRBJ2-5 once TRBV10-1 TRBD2 TGCGCCAGCAGTGAGGGGGGGGTCCAAGAGACCCAGTACTTC CASSEGGVQETQYF
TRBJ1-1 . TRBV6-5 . TGTGCCAGCAGTTTTATACAGGGTGGGAACACTGAAGCTTTCTTT CASSFIQGGNTEAFF
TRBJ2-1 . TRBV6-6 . TGTGCCAGCAGTTACGTCCAGGGAGGCTACAATGAGCAGTTCTTC CASSYVQGGYNEQFF